Given below is one T cell receptor beta chain in context. CDR1 and CDR2 from the germline V gene are KGHDR and SFDVKD. Between the trimmed V and J ends, which lost 3 bases and 7 bases, there was a span of 17 bases. The length of the CDR3 is 16 residues. Assay: immunoSEQ multiplex PCR; the TCRdb copy retains only in-frame clones and omits some. The sample records roughly 320,000 clones, approximately 85% being singletons. These data originate in a study of blood T cell repertoires in COVID-19. The wider study: Acute and convalescent COVID-19 samples came from the United States, Italy and Spain. T cells, B-cell-depleted T cells, or PBMCs supplied cDNA or gDNA.

V usage is TRBV24-1 and J usage is TRBJ2-2, with D possibly TRBD2 on 5 matching bases. The sequenced sample consisted of peripheral blood. The receptor was isolated from a human donor in a cohort sampled during active COVID-19. This CDR3 is CATSDQNEGRGGELFF. DNA for the CDR3: TGTGCCACCAGTGATCAGAATGAGGGCCGGGGCGGGGAGCTGTTTTTT.